The 29 T cell receptor beta chains given below trace back to one sample, sequenced in a study of cytomegalovirus exposure and HLA in healthy donors. Researchers ran the PCR with 60 Vbeta and 13 Jbeta primers. Some clones are missing from TCRdb's copy, which holds only in-frame ones; the method was immunoSEQ multiplex PCR. Among 76,000 or so clones listed, over 65% were seen once. The sample taken for sequencing was PBMCs. The receptors here all came from a woman in her forties in good health and CMV-seropositive.

The chain joins TRBV2 to TRBJ2-1, with a possible D match to TRBD1 (5 bases). V shed 6 bases and J shed 7 bases, with 16 bases lying between them. CDR3 size: 14 residues. The V gene's germline CDR1 is SNHLY and CDR2 FYNNEI. CDR3 DNA: TGTGCCAGCAGGCCCGGCTGGGGCGGAAATGAGCAGTTCTTC. It is translated as CASRPGWGGNEQFF. Variable domain in full (rest from reference TRBV2 and TRBJ2-1): EPEVTQTPSHQVTQMGQEVILRCVPISNHLYFYWYRQILGQKVEFLVSFYNNEISEKSEIFDDQFSVERPDGSNFTLKIRSTKLEDSAMYFCASRPGWGGNEQFFGPGTRLTVL.

This clone was recorded a few times. The chain joins TRBV7-2 to TRBJ2-3, with no clear D. Germline CDR1 SGHTA, CDR2 FQGNSA. Trimming cost V 5 bases and J 3 bases, with 12 bases left between them. The CDR3 totals 14 residues. CDR3 residues: CASSPLSATDTQYF. CDR3 coding DNA: TGTGCCAGCAGCCCACTATCGGCAACAGATACGCAGTATTTT. The whole variable domain, filled in from reference TRBV7-2 and TRBJ2-3, reads GAGVSQSPSNKVTEKGKDVELRCDPISGHTALYWYRQSLGQGLEFLIYFQGNSAPDKSGLPSDRFSAERTGGSVSTLTIQRTQQEDSAVYLCASSPLSATDTQYFGPGTRLTVL.

This rearrangement joins TRBV7-9 to TRBJ1-5, with 11 bases aligning to TRBD1. This CDR3 spans 16 amino acids. Unmatched junction bases numbered 8, after V lost 4 bases and J lost 6 bases. CDR1 and CDR2 (germline): SEHNR, FQNEAQ (reference sequence). This CDR3 is CASSSGTGGARQPQHF. CDR3 sequence (DNA): TGTGCCAGCAGCTCAGGGACAGGGGGGGCCCGTCAGCCCCAGCATTTT.

This clone was recorded only once. The J gene is TRBJ2-7, the V gene TRBV2; 9 nucleotides agree with TRBD1. The J segment lost 2 bases and the V segment lost 6 bases, leaving 2 bases of the junction unmatched. Per the germline V gene, CDR1 is SNHLY and CDR2 is FYNNEI. The CDR3 sequence is 13 residues long. The CDR3 sequence is CASRGQGPYEQYF. The CDR3 region has the DNA TGTGCCAGCAGGGGACAGGGTCCCTACGAGCAGTACTTC.

This clone was observed a handful of times. V and J are TRBV5-5 and TRBJ1-1; no clear D gene. The ends were cut back, 0 bases at V and 1 base at J, with 13 bases in the middle. CDR1 and CDR2 from the germline V gene are SGHKS and YYEKEE (reference sequence). The CDR3 sequence is 16 residues long. This CDR3 is CASSLGHPTANTEAFF. In DNA, the CDR3 is TGTGCCAGCAGCTTGGGCCATCCTACAGCGAACACTGAAGCTTTCTTT.

The chain has TRBV5-5 and TRBJ1-1; 7 nucleotides agree with TRBD1. V gave up 4 bases and J gave up 3 bases; unmatched junction bases: 3. Germline assignment: CDR1 SGHKS and CDR2 YYEKEE (reference sequence). The CDR3 has 13 residues. This CDR3 reads CASSRQGYTEAFF. Here the CDR3 DNA reads TGTGCCAGCAGCCGACAGGGATACACTGAAGCTTTCTTT.

This chain joins TRBV5-1 and TRBJ1-2; 7 nucleotides line up with TRBD1. Trimming at V came to 0 bases and at J to 6 bases, leaving 8 bases not matched to a gene. The germline V gene has CDR1 SGHRS and CDR2 YFSETQ. CDR3 length: 15 residues. CDR3 sequence: CASSLGVLQGHGYTF. CDR3 nucleotides: TGCGCCAGCAGCTTGGGGGTACTACAGGGGCATGGCTACACCTTC.

The chain combines TRBV10-3 with TRBJ1-5, with 8 positions matching TRBD1. J lost 0 bases, V lost 6 bases, and 7 bases had no gene match. Germline V gene sequence: CDR1 ENHRY, CDR2 SYGVKD. The CDR3 totals 16 residues. The CDR3 region has the DNA TGTGCCATCAGAGCTGGGACAGGAAATAGCAATCAGCCCCAGCATTTT. Translated, it gives CAIRAGTGNSNQPQHF.

There are a few counts of this clone. The chain recombines TRBV29-1 with TRBJ2-1, with 8 bases that match TRBD2. The V segment lost 4 bases and the J segment 5 bases; nucleotides outside the gene matches: 10. Germline CDR1 reads SQVTM; CDR2 reads ANQGSEA. The CDR3 has 15 residues. The CDR3 DNA reads as TGCAGCGTTGTCCTCGGGACTAGGGTCCACAATGAGCAGTTCTTC. Its translation: CSVVLGTRVHNEQFF.

This clone was seen more than once but under ten times. The rearrangement uses TRBV7-2 and TRBJ2-5, with TRBD2 matching over 16 bases. The CDR3 contains 17 residues. Germline V gene lookup returns CDR1 SGHTA and CDR2 FQGNSA. The trim removed 3 bases at V and 2 bases at J, leaving 3 bases unmatched. This CDR3 reads CASSLGTSGGAQETQYF. The CDR3 DNA sequence: TGTGCCAGCAGCTTGGGGACTAGCGGGGGGGCTCAAGAGACCCAGTACTTC.

The rearrangement uses TRBV4-3 and TRBJ1-6, with 7 positions matching TRBD1. CDR3 length equals 17 residues. Germline values: CDR1 LGHNA, CDR2 YSLEER. Losses at the gene ends were 0 bases for V and 6 bases for J; bases not matched to a gene: 8. CDR3 coding DNA: TGCGCCAGCAGCCAAGAACCGGCGACAGGGACTAATTCACCCCTCCACTTT. As protein: CASSQEPATGTNSPLHF.

V is TRBV28 and J is TRBJ1-5; TRBD1 matches 10 bases. This CDR3 is built from 16 residues. The germline CDR1 and CDR2 sequences are MDHEN and SYDVKM. After removal of 5 bases from V and 6 bases from J, the junction contained 10 bases not matched to a gene. The CDR3 coding sequence is TGTGCCAGCAGTCCTCCGGGACAGGGGAGAGGTCAGCCCCAGCATTTT. This codes for CASSPPGQGRGQPQHF.

This chain connects TRBV27 to TRBJ1-1, with D unclear. Between the trimmed V and J ends, which lost 6 bases and 1 base, there was a span of 12 bases. This CDR3 is 14 amino acids long. CDR1 is MNHEY and CDR2 is SMNVEV in the germline V gene (reference sequence). CDR3 nucleotides: TGTGCCAGCAGCCTGTTCCCGGGGAACACTGAAGCTTTCTTT. Translated, it gives CASSLFPGNTEAFF.

The count of this clone is one. The J gene is TRBJ2-4, the V gene TRBV7-2, with 7 bases identical to TRBD2. CDR3 length equals 15 residues. V trimming: 5 bases; J trimming: 2 bases; junction bases outside the gene matches: 6. Germline-derived CDR1 and CDR2 are SGHTA and FQGNSA. The CDR3 sequence is CASSRHGGTKNIQYF. The CDR3 region has the DNA TGTGCCAGCAGCCGTCACGGGGGGACCAAAAACATTCAGTACTTC.

The genes are TRBV10-3 and TRBJ1-4; D might be TRBD1 (6 bases). Germline loops: CDR1 ENHRY, CDR2 SYGVKD. CDR3 length: 14 residues. Trimming shortened V by 6 bases and J by 3 bases, and 11 bases separated the two germline ends. DNA of the CDR3: TGTGCCATCAGGGAAGGGGGTTCTAATGAAAAACTGTTTTTT. Translated, it gives CAIREGGSNEKLFF.

CDR3: CASSLDRDTEAFF. The CDR3 bases are TGTGCCAGCAGTCTAGACAGGGACACTGAAGCTTTCTTT. The J gene is TRBJ1-1, the V gene TRBV5-4; 7 bases map to TRBD1. The CDR3 has 13 amino acids. J was trimmed by 3 bases and V by 5 bases; bases with no gene match: 4. The germline gives CDR1 SGHNT, CDR2 YYREEE (reference sequence).

In its sample, this clone was seen a few times. This rearrangement joins TRBV30 to TRBJ2-6; 8 bases line up with TRBD1. CDR1 is GTSNPN, CDR2 SVGIG, per germline (reference sequence). This CDR3 spans 17 amino acids. The V segment lost 5 bases and the J segment 0 bases; nucleotides outside the gene matches: 9. DNA of the CDR3: TGTGCCTGGCGCCGGGACAGGATGTCCTCTGGGGCCAACGTCCTGACTTTC. Its translation: CAWRRDRMSSGANVLTF.

The chain carries TRBV28 and TRBJ1-5; no definite D call. Deletions cut 7 bases from V and 3 bases from J, with 10 bases between. CDR1 is MDHEN and CDR2 is SYDVKM in the germline V gene. CDR3 length equals 13 residues. The CDR3 DNA follows: TGTGCCAGCATTGCGGGCTCCAATCAGCCCCAGCATTTT. It encodes CASIAGSNQPQHF.

The chain has TRBV14 and TRBJ2-7; 8 nucleotides align to TRBD1. Trimming took 1 base from V and 5 from J; bases not matched to a gene: 4. The CDR3 has 14 amino acids. CDR1 and CDR2 (germline): SGHDN, FVKESK. DNA of the CDR3: TGTGCCAGCAGCCAAGGGACAGGGATCGACGAGCAGTACTTC. Translated: CASSQGTGIDEQYF.

The chain uses TRBV6-5 and TRBJ1-2; unclear D gene. The CDR3 has 14 residues. The germline V and J ends were trimmed by 6 bases and 8 bases, with 19 bases remaining between them. Germline lookup yields CDR1 MNHEY and CDR2 SVGAGI. CDR3 sequence: CASSQAGESWGYTF. CDR3 bases: TGTGCCAGCAGCCAGGCGGGAGAATCGTGGGGCTACACCTTC.

The chain employs TRBV19 and TRBJ2-3, with 7 positions matching TRBD2. This CDR3 spans 18 amino acids. The V gene end was trimmed by 1 base and the J gene end by 1 base; junction bases not matched to a gene: 11. Germline loops: CDR1 LNHDA, CDR2 SQIVND (reference sequence). The CDR3 bases are TGTGCCAGTAGTATAGGTCGAGCGGGATCCTCAGGCACAGATACGCAGTATTTT. Its protein product is CASSIGRAGSSGTDTQYF.

V is TRBV5-5 and J is TRBJ1-2, with 12 bases identical to TRBD1. The CDR3 is 17 residues long. The V and J ends lost 3 bases and 8 bases, in that order; junction bases with no gene match: 14. CDR1 and CDR2 from the germline V gene are SGHKS and YYEKEE (reference sequence). Here the CDR3 DNA reads TGTGCCAGCAGCTCCGGGACAGGGGGCCCGAGTCGGAGGGGCTACACCTTC. As protein: CASSSGTGGPSRRGYTF. Looking up the rest from reference TRBV5-5 and TRBJ1-2 gives the full variable domain: DAGVTQSPTHLIKTRGQQVTLRCSPISGHKSVSWYQQVLGQGPQFIFQYYEKEERGRGNFPDRFSARQFPNYSSELNVNALLLGDSALYLCASSSGTGGPSRRGYTFGSGTRLTVV.

Worth noting for this clone: The junction and the germline gene differ at one end; a read error may be behind it. The rearrangement uses TRBV19 and TRBJ2-1; unclear D gene. The CDR3 runs 12 residues. CDR1 is LNHDA, CDR2 SQIVND, per germline (reference sequence). The CDR3 protein is CASTSPIREQFF. CDR3 in DNA: TGTGCAAGTACGTCCCCCATTCGGGAGCAGTTCTTC.

The chain employs TRBV30 and TRBJ1-5; the D is unclear. Germline V gene sequence: CDR1 GTSNPN, CDR2 SVGIG (reference sequence). This CDR3 is built from 15 residues. V lost 3 bases, J lost 4 bases, and 16 bases lay in between. The CDR3 sequence: CAWRSPDRSNQPQHF. CDR3 DNA sequence: TGTGCCTGGAGGAGCCCCGACCGGAGTAATCAGCCCCAGCATTTT.

The rearrangement joins TRBV7-2 to TRBJ1-1; TRBD1 matches at 7 bases. Germline lookup yields CDR1 SGHTA and CDR2 FQGNSA. The CDR3 has 15 amino acids. The junction had 11 bases not matched to a gene; V was cut back by 5 bases and J by 5 bases. The CDR3 loop is CASSDRVGQGTEAFF. CDR3 nucleotide sequence: TGTGCCAGCAGCGACAGGGTGGGGCAGGGGACTGAAGCTTTCTTT.

The CDR3 here is CSVIQGSNQPQHF. Written as DNA, the CDR3 is TGCAGCGTGATACAGGGCAGCAATCAGCCCCAGCATTTT. V usage is TRBV29-1 and J usage is TRBJ1-5, with TRBD1 as a possible D gene (6 bases). There are 13 residues in the CDR3. CDR1 SQVTM and CDR2 ANQGSEA come from the germline V gene. Trimming took off 6 bases at V and 1 base at J, with 10 bases between the two ends.

V is TRBV7-2 and J is TRBJ2-3; D gene ambiguous. The CDR3 loop spans 15 amino acids. Germline assignment: CDR1 SGHTA and CDR2 FQGNSA. Trimming stripped 10 bases from V and 1 base from J, with 18 bases between. The CDR3 protein is CATHLTVVGTDTQYF. The CDR3 bases are TGTGCCACCCATCTAACAGTGGTGGGCACAGATACGCAGTATTTT.

The CDR3, as DNA: TGTGCCAGCAGCTTCGACAGGGTCAATCAGCCCCAGCATTTT. This translates into CASSFDRVNQPQHF. J is TRBJ1-5 and V is TRBV2, with 7 bases aligning to TRBD1. Trimming removed 6 bases from V and 3 bases from J; junction bases left unmatched: 5. In germline, CDR1 is SNHLY, CDR2 FYNNEI. This CDR3 is 14 amino acids long.

This clone came up a few times. The rearrangement joins TRBV6-6 to TRBJ1-1, with D tentatively TRBD1 (6 bases). The CDR3 loop spans 15 amino acids. From germline, CDR1 is MNHNY and CDR2 SVGAGI (reference sequence). V was pared by 6 bases and J by 0 bases, with 14 bases between. Written as DNA, the CDR3 is TGTGCCAGCAGGGACAGCACCACTATGAACACTGAAGCTTTCTTT. Translated: CASRDSTTMNTEAFF.